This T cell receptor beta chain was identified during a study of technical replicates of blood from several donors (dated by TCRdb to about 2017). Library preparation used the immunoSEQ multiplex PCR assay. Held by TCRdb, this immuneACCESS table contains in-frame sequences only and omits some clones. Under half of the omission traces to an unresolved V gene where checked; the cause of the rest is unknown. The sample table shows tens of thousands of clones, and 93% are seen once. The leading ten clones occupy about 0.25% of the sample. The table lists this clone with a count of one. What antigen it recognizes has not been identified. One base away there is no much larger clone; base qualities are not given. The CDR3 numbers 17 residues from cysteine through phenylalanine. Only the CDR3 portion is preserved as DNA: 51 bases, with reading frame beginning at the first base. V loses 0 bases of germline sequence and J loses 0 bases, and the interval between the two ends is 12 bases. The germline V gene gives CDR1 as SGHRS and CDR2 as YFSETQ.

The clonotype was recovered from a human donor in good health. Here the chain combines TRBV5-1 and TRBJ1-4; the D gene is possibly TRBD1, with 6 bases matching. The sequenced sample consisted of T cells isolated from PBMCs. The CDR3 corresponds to CASSLVGAAATNEKLFF. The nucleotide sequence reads TGCGCCAGCAGCTTGGTGGGGGCCGCTGCAACTAATGAAAAACTGTTTTTT.